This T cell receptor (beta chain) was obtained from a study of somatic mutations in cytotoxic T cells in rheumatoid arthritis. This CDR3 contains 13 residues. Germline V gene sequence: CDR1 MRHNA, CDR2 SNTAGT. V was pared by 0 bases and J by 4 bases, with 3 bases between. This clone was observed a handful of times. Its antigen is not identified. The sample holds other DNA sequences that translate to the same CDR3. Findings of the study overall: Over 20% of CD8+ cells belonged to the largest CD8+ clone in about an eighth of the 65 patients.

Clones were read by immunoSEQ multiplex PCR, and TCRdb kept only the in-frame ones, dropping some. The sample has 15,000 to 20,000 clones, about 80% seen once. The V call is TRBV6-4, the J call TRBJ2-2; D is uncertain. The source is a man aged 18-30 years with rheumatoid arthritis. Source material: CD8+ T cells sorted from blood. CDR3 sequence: CASSDSGTGELFF. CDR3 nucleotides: TGTGCCAGCAGTGACTCAGGCACCGGGGAGCTGTTTTTT.